The clone carrying this TCR beta chain came up many times. Its cognate antigen is unknown. The data were obtained in a study of response to subunit inactivated influenza vaccine. General study findings and limits: Authors suggested each seasonal influenza vaccination recruits few new T cells.

This CDR3 is 13 amino acids long. Trimming left V 3 bases short and J 8 bases short, with 11 bases between. Germline V gene lookup returns CDR1 SEHNR and CDR2 FQNEAQ (reference sequence). TCRdb recomputed calls from the RT-PCR reads with MiXCR, one row per CDR3 protein. The sample holds approximately 730,000 distinct CDR3 sequences, approximately 15% seen once. This specimen was PBMCs from blood, taken 14 to 15 days before vaccination. The sequence was collected from a man between 50 and 59 years old who received an inactivated influenza vaccine. The chain carries TRBV7-9 and TRBJ2-1, with D possibly TRBD1 on 6 matching bases. The CDR3 sequence: CASSFPNRDEQFF. Written as DNA, the CDR3 is TGTGCCAGCAGCTTTCCCAACAGGGATGAGCAGTTCTTC.